Each of the 32 T cell receptor beta chains below was sequenced from the same sample in a study of cytomegalovirus exposure and HLA in healthy donors. The PCR contained 60 Vbeta and 13 Jbeta primers. The repertoire was sequenced with immunoSEQ multiplex PCR; TCRdb's copy has only in-frame clones and lacks some. Of over 150,000 clones detected, 68% appear once; the ten largest clones hold 1.4% to 1.5%. The specimen was PBMCs. These TCRs come from a man aged 45-65 years in good health and CMV-seronegative.

V is TRBV9 and J is TRBJ2-2, with 9 nucleotides matching TRBD1. The V gene's germline CDR1 is SGDLS and CDR2 YYNGEE. With V trimmed by 4 bases and J by 4 bases, 8 bases remained unmatched. This CDR3 comprises 16 residues. CDR3 protein: CASSPRGTGFTGELFF. CDR3 DNA: TGTGCCAGCAGCCCTAGAGGGACAGGGTTCACCGGGGAGCTGTTTTTT.

The rearrangement joins TRBV7-2 to TRBJ2-5; 7 bases line up with TRBD2. The V segment lost 5 bases and the J segment 7 bases; nucleotides outside the gene matches: 19. The CDR3 runs to 17 residues. The germline CDR1 and CDR2 sequences are SGHTA and FQGNSA. The CDR3 region has the DNA TGTGCCAGCAGCCCAGAGGGGCGAGCGGGGTTAGGGTTGACCCAGTACTTC. This translates into CASSPEGRAGLGLTQYF.

This clone was seen only a few times. The rearrangement joins TRBV6-5 to TRBJ2-5; D might be TRBD2 (5 bases). The DNA end lines up better with TRBJ2-7; the J call may be wrong. This CDR3 has 15 residues. Germline V gene sequence: CDR1 MNHEY, CDR2 SVGAGI. The CDR3 region is CASSYSGDYSYEQYF. DNA for the CDR3: TGTGCCAGCAGTTACTCGGGCGACTACTCCTACGAGCAGTACTTC.

The chain is built from TRBV28 and TRBJ1-2; TRBD1 matches at 9 bases. The CDR3 extends over 14 amino acids. The ends lost 6 bases at V and 0 bases at J; junction bases unmatched: 2. CDR1 and CDR2 from the germline V gene are MDHEN and SYDVKM. This chain's CDR3 is CASRRQGANYGYTF. In DNA form, the CDR3 reads TGTGCCAGCAGACGACAGGGGGCTAACTATGGCTACACCTTC.

The CDR3 coding sequence is TGTGCCAGCAGCCGATGGGCTAGCGGTTCCTACGAGCAGTACTTC. Its protein is CASSRWASGSYEQYF. The rearrangement links TRBV5-6 to TRBJ2-7, with 7 bases lining up with TRBD2. The V and J ends lost 4 bases and 1 base, in that order; junction bases with no gene match: 8. The CDR3 loop spans 15 amino acids. Germline loops: CDR1 SGHDT, CDR2 YYEEEE.

The CDR3 nucleotides read TGTGCCAGCAGGGGGGGACAGGGGCGTTTCGAGCAGTACTTC. It translates to CASRGGQGRFEQYF. The J gene is TRBJ2-7, the V gene TRBV27, with TRBD1 identical over 10 bases. J was trimmed by 6 bases and V by 6 bases; bases with no gene match: 8. This CDR3 region has 14 residues. Germline V gene lookup returns CDR1 MNHEY and CDR2 SMNVEV (reference sequence).

This clone has a handful of counts. The chain combines TRBV4-1 with TRBJ1-2; unclear D gene. Germline V lookup: CDR1 MGHRA, CDR2 YSYEKL. The V end lost 1 base, the J end lost 4 bases, and 10 bases lay between the germline ends. The CDR3 covers 14 residues. The CDR3: CASSQVGGPYGYTF. The CDR3 coding sequence is TGCGCCAGCAGCCAAGTTGGAGGGCCCTATGGCTACACCTTC.

The rearrangement uses TRBV7-6 and TRBJ2-5, with D possibly TRBD1 on 6 matching bases. The better agreement between TRBJ2-7 and the DNA end casts doubt on the J call. This CDR3 is built from 13 residues. Germline V gives CDR1 SGHVS, CDR2 FNYEAQ. Here the CDR3 reads CASSLGGGNEQYF. The CDR3 DNA sequence: TGTGCCAGCAGCTTAGGAGGGGGAAACGAGCAGTACTTC.

The chain uses TRBV28 and TRBJ1-1; 7 bases fit TRBD1. Germline trimming cut 7 bases from V and 1 base from J; bases unmatched to any gene: 9. The CDR3 is 15 amino acids. Germline V lookup: CDR1 MDHEN, CDR2 SYDVKM. The CDR3 DNA reads as TGTGCCAGCAACTTAGCAGGGGGTCGGAACACTGAAGCTTTCTTT. The encoded protein is CASNLAGGRNTEAFF.

This chain joins TRBV5-4 and TRBJ2-3; 11 bases map to TRBD2. V shed 1 base and J 1 base; nucleotides not matched to a gene: 8. The CDR3 extends over 18 amino acids. Germline assignment: CDR1 SGHNT and CDR2 YYREEE (reference sequence). The CDR3 nucleotides read TGTGCCAGCAGCTTGTGGGTGGTAGCGGGGGGGGGCACAGATACGCAGTATTTT. This sequence encodes CASSLWVVAGGGTDTQYF.

The chain links TRBV19 to TRBJ1-1, with 10 bases aligning to TRBD1. The junction had 6 bases not matched to a gene; V was cut back by 2 bases and J by 3 bases. The germline CDR1 and CDR2 sequences are LNHDA and SQIVND (reference sequence). This CDR3 region has 16 residues. The chain's CDR3 is CASSILRDRGDTEAFF. In DNA, the CDR3 is TGTGCCAGTAGTATACTCCGGGACAGGGGTGACACTGAAGCTTTCTTT. Using reference TRBV19 and TRBJ1-1 for the parts outside the CDR3, the full variable domain is DGGITQSPKYLFRKEGQNVTLSCEQNLNHDAMYWYRQDPGQGLRLIYYSQIVNDFQKGDIAEGYSVSREKKESFPLTVTSAQKNPTAFYLCASSILRDRGDTEAFFGQGTRLTVV.

V gene TRBV28 combines with J gene TRBJ1-1; 8 bases agree with TRBD1. The germline CDR1 and CDR2 sequences are MDHEN and SYDVKM. The CDR3 consists of 14 residues. The V and J ends lost 7 bases and 5 bases, in that order; junction bases with no gene match: 9. The CDR3 bases are TGTGCCAGCACCAATACAGGGGGAAGAACTGAAGCTTTCTTT. Protein product: CASTNTGGRTEAFF.

This chain joins TRBV4-1 and TRBJ1-2; TRBD1 matches 9 bases. Germline-derived CDR1 and CDR2 are MGHRA and YSYEKL. With 1 base clipped from V and 4 bases from J, the junction kept 16 bases outside the gene matches. This CDR3 spans 19 amino acids. The CDR3: CASSQGAGTGMWKGYGYTF. CDR3 in DNA: TGCGCCAGCAGCCAAGGCGCCGGGACAGGGATGTGGAAGGGCTATGGCTACACCTTC.

To note about this clone: The sample contains more than one DNA sequence encoding this CDR3. The genes are TRBV5-4 and TRBJ2-3, with a weak D call TRBD1 (6 bases). Germline-derived CDR1 and CDR2 are SGHNT and YYREEE (reference sequence). This CDR3 spans 14 amino acids. The V end lost 2 bases, the J end lost 0 bases, and 7 bases lay between the germline ends. The CDR3 spells CASSLRGSTDTQYF. CDR3 in DNA: TGTGCCAGCAGCTTAAGGGGGAGCACAGATACGCAGTATTTT.

The genes are TRBV7-9 and TRBJ1-2; 7 positions match TRBD1. Unmatched junction bases numbered 6, after V lost 0 bases and J lost 8 bases. Per the germline V gene, CDR1 is SEHNR and CDR2 is FQNEAQ (reference sequence). The CDR3 extends over 14 amino acids. The CDR3 DNA is TGTGCCAGCAGCTTAGCCCAGGGGGTAAAAGGCTACACCTTC. It codes for CASSLAQGVKGYTF. The full variable domain, its missing parts supplied by reference TRBV7-9 and TRBJ1-2, is DTGVSQNPRHKITKRGQNVTFRCDPISEHNRLYWYRQTLGQGPEFLTYFQNEAQLEKSRLLSDRFSAERPKGSFSTLEIQRTEQGDSAMYLCASSLAQGVKGYTFGSGTRLTVV.

Details on this clone: Distinct nucleotide sequences in the sample also encode this CDR3. The V call is TRBV13, the J call TRBJ1-4, with D hard to call. The CDR3 loop spans 16 amino acids. Trimming shortened V by 5 bases and J by 0 bases, and 13 bases separated the two germline ends. In germline, CDR1 is PRHDT, CDR2 FYEKMQ (reference sequence). Here the CDR3 DNA reads TGTGCCAGCAGCCATAAATCAGTTGCAACTAATGAAAAACTGTTTTTT. Protein sequence: CASSHKSVATNEKLFF.

J is TRBJ1-1 and V is TRBV5-1; TRBD1 matches 10 bases. Germline values: CDR1 SGHRS, CDR2 YFSETQ. The ends lost 2 bases at V and 5 bases at J; junction bases unmatched: 3. CDR3 length equals 14 residues. CDR3 sequence (DNA): TGCGCCAGCAGCTTTGACAGGGGGCTGACTGAAGCTTTCTTT. Its protein is CASSFDRGLTEAFF.

There are a few counts of this clone. One end of the junction is discordant with germline, which a read error may explain. The chain joins TRBV7-7 to TRBJ2-3; D possibly corresponds to TRBD1 (6 bases). The germline V gene encodes CDR1 SSHAT and CDR2 FNYEAQ (reference sequence). The CDR3 consists of 15 residues. The DNA of the CDR3 is TGTGCTAGCAGCCGCGACAGGTCTAGCACAGATACGCAGTATTTT. Translated, it gives CASSRDRSSTDTQYF.

The chain carries TRBV18 and TRBJ1-5; weak D call: TRBD1 (5 bases). The CDR3 is 15 amino acids. Per the germline V gene, CDR1 is KGHSH and CDR2 is LQKENI. With 5 bases removed from V and 0 bases from J, the gap between germline ends came to 11 bases. The CDR3 nucleotides read TGTGCCAGCTCAGCGACAGAGAATAGCAATCAGCCCCAGCATTTT. It yields the protein CASSATENSNQPQHF.

In this sample, this clone turned up a few times. The chain links TRBV2 to TRBJ1-6, with 10 bases aligning to TRBD1. Germline-derived CDR1 and CDR2 are SNHLY and FYNNEI. The CDR3 has 15 residues. J was trimmed by 8 bases and V by 2 bases; bases with no gene match: 3. DNA of the CDR3: TGTGCCAGCAGTGAATCGGACAGGGGGTATTCACCCCTCCACTTT. Its translation: CASSESDRGYSPLHF.

The chain carries TRBV18 and TRBJ2-5, with D possibly matching TRBD1 (5 bases). V was pared by 2 bases and J by 0 bases, with 10 bases between. Germline assignment: CDR1 KGHSH and CDR2 LQKENI. This CDR3 is built from 15 residues. CDR3 DNA sequence: TGTGCCAGCTCACCAAGGGGCGCTAACCAAGAGACCCAGTACTTC. Protein sequence: CASSPRGANQETQYF.

Concerning this clone: The CDR3 end shows no conserved phenylalanine or tryptophan, and so a read error is likely. The chain is built from TRBV5-1 and TRBJ1-6; D not certain. The germline CDR1 and CDR2 sequences are SGHRS and YFSETQ. The V and J ends lost 4 bases and 7 bases respectively, with 12 bases between them. This CDR3 has 14 amino acids. The CDR3 sequence: CASSPRGENSPLHL. In DNA form, the CDR3 reads TGCGCCAGCAGCCCCCGAGGAGAGAATTCACCCCTCCACCTT.

The chain couples TRBV4-2 to TRBJ1-4, with D possibly being TRBD1 (5 bases). V gave up 0 bases and J gave up 3 bases, with 14 bases separating them. Germline V gene sequence: CDR1 LGHNA, CDR2 YNFKEQ. This CDR3 region has 17 residues. The CDR3 DNA sequence: TGTGCCAGCAGCCAAGATCCCCCAGGGAAACCTAATGAAAAACTGTTTTTT. Its protein is CASSQDPPGKPNEKLFF.

The chain has TRBV28 and TRBJ2-5, with D possibly TRBD2 on 6 matching bases. V dropped 1 base and J dropped 10 bases, with 16 bases sitting between them. CDR3 length: 14 amino acids. Germline CDR1 is MDHEN and CDR2 is SYDVKM. The CDR3 loop reads CASSLLGPWGDQYF. The CDR3, as DNA: TGTGCCAGCAGTTTATTGGGACCTTGGGGGGACCAGTACTTC.

Notes on this clone: The junction shows a germline mismatch at one end, possibly a read error. The chain carries TRBV7-7 and TRBJ2-2, with 9 bases aligning to TRBD1. Per germline, CDR1 SSHAT and CDR2 FNYEAQ (reference sequence). CDR3 size: 16 residues. The CDR3 region has the DNA TGTGCTAGCAGCGCCGAACGGGACAGGGTAGCCGGGGAGCTGTTTTTT. Its protein is CASSAERDRVAGELFF.

The chain is built from TRBV5-1 and TRBJ2-7; tentative D call: TRBD2 (6 bases). Germline V gene data show CDR1 as SGHRS and CDR2 as YFSETQ. The CDR3 has 15 residues. Deletions cut 3 bases from V and 3 bases from J, with 16 bases between. In DNA, the CDR3 is TGCGCCAGCAGCTACCTTGGCGGGGAGCTCTACGAGCAGTACTTC. Its protein product is CASSYLGGELYEQYF.

This clone was detected a few times. The chain recombines TRBV5-1 with TRBJ1-5, with no clear D. The CDR3 sequence is 13 residues long. The germline V and J ends were trimmed by 4 bases and 6 bases, with 11 bases remaining between them. Germline V gene data show CDR1 as SGHRS and CDR2 as YFSETQ. The CDR3 protein is CASSPGAGQPQHF. The CDR3 region has the DNA TGCGCCAGCAGCCCGGGAGCCGGTCAGCCCCAGCATTTT. Looking up the rest from reference TRBV5-1 and TRBJ1-5 gives the full variable domain: KAGVTQTPRYLIKTRGQQVTLSCSPISGHRSVSWYQQTPGQGLQFLFEYFSETQRNKGNFPGRFSGRQFSNSRSEMNVSTLELGDSALYLCASSPGAGQPQHFGDGTRLSIL.

This clone has only a few counts. This chain connects TRBV6-1 to TRBJ2-7; 10 bases line up with TRBD1. The CDR3 contains 16 residues. Germline trimming cut 0 bases from V and 2 bases from J; bases unmatched to any gene: 4. CDR1 and CDR2 from the germline V gene are MNHNS and SASEGT. The CDR3 loop reads CASSEAPGTGAYEQYF. As DNA, the CDR3 is TGTGCCAGCAGTGAAGCGCCAGGGACAGGGGCCTACGAGCAGTACTTC.

This clone showed up just a few times. This chain links TRBV4-2 with TRBJ1-2; D perhaps matches TRBD1 (5 bases). This CDR3 region has 15 residues. The germline V gene encodes CDR1 LGHNA and CDR2 YNFKEQ. With 0 bases removed from V and 4 bases from J, the gap between germline ends came to 12 bases. CDR3: CASSQEAGRSYGYTF. The CDR3 DNA reads TGTGCCAGCAGCCAAGAAGCGGGGCGCAGCTATGGCTACACCTTC.

The chain uses TRBV6-5 and TRBJ1-6, with D possibly TRBD1 on 5 matching bases. Per germline, CDR1 MNHEY and CDR2 SVGAGI. V lost 8 bases to trimming and J lost 3 bases, with 11 bases between them. CDR3 length: 14 residues. For the CDR3, the DNA is TGTGCCAGCGACAGACCGATCTATAATTCACCCCTCCACTTT. Translated: CASDRPIYNSPLHF.

The V gene is TRBV6-5, the J gene TRBJ1-5; the D is unclear. Trimming shortened V by 5 bases and J by 2 bases, and 10 bases separated the two germline ends. From germline, CDR1 is MNHEY and CDR2 SVGAGI. The CDR3 sequence is 14 residues long. The CDR3 region is CASSGRRGNQPQHF. CDR3 DNA sequence: TGTGCCAGCAGTGGACGGAGGGGCAATCAGCCCCAGCATTTT.

V gene TRBV28 combines with J gene TRBJ1-5; a weak D match, TRBD1 (6 bases). CDR1 is MDHEN and CDR2 is SYDVKM in the germline V gene. The CDR3 length is 16 residues. V lost 0 bases and J 1 base, leaving 10 bases between the germline ends. This CDR3 reads CASSLWSGASNQPQHF. In DNA form, the CDR3 reads TGTGCCAGCAGTTTATGGTCAGGGGCGAGCAATCAGCCCCAGCATTTT.